Given below is one T cell receptor beta chain in context. The antigen is undetermined. This CDR3 region has 17 residues. V was pared by 0 bases and J by 8 bases, with 15 bases of the junction left unmatched. The germline V gene encodes CDR1 SGHRS and CDR2 YFSETQ. The sample originates from a study of identical twins. Study results and caveats: Clonotypes of the beta chain that were abundant in cord blood carried fewer insertions (memory repertoires showed none).

TCRdb fed the 5' RACE reads into MiXCR, producing one record per CDR3 protein. The data contain some 790,000 distinct CDR3 sequences, 15% to 20% of them seen just once; the ten biggest clones take up over 10%. In addition, the sample was reused for a study of T cells expressing NK-cell markers. According to that study: The leading position in the CD3+CD56-NKG2C+ fraction of several donors also went to these clonotypes. Expanded NKG2C+ T cell clones had unclear HCMV specificity.

The TCR comes from a young woman in good health. V is TRBV5-1 and J is TRBJ2-3; 7 positions agree with TRBD1. The sample taken for sequencing was PBMCs. The CDR3 loop is CASSLGATGSAVITQYF. The CDR3 DNA follows: TGCGCCAGCAGCTTGGGGGCGACAGGGTCAGCCGTTATTACGCAGTATTTT.